This TCR beta chain was captured in a study of blood T cell repertoires in COVID-19. The overall study: Whether acute or convalescent, the COVID-19 samples came from the United States, Italy and Spain.

Looked up from germline, CDR1 is ENHRY and CDR2 is SYGVKD. This CDR3 has 16 amino acids. The ends lost 4 bases at V and 1 base at J; junction bases unmatched: 9. Clones were read by immunoSEQ multiplex PCR, and TCRdb kept only the in-frame ones, dropping some. The data hold over 150,000 clones, with roughly 85% observed a single time. Sample: peripheral blood. This receptor was identified in a woman aged 55-69 years with COVID-19, enrolled during active disease. The V call is TRBV10-3, the J call TRBJ1-1, with 7 bases fitting TRBD1. As DNA, the CDR3 is TGTGCCATCAGTGGCAATCAGGGGGTTGGGAACACTGAAGCTTTCTTT. It codes for CAISGNQGVGNTEAFF.